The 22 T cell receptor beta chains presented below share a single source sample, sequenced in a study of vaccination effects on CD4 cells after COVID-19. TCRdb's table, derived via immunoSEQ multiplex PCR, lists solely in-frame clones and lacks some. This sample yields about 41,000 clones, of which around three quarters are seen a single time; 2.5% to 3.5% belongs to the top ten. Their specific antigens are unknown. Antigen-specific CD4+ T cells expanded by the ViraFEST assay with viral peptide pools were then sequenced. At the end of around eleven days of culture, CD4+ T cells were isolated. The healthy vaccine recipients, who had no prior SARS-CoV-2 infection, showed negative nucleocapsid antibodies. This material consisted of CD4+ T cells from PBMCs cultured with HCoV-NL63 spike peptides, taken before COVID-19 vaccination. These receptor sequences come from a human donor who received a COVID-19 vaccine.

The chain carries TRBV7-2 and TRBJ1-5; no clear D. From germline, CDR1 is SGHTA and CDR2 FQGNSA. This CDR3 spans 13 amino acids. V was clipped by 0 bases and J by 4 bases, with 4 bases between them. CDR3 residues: CASSLATNQPQHF. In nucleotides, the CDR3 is TGTGCCAGCAGCTTAGCGACAAATCAGCCCCAGCATTTT.

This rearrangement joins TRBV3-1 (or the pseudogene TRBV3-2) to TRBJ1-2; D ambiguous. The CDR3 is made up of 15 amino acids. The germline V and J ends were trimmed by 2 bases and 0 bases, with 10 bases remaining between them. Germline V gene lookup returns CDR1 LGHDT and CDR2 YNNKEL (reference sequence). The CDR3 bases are TGTGCCAGCAGCCAATGGCAGGCTTCTAACTATGGCTACACCTTC. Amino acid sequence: CASSQWQASNYGYTF.

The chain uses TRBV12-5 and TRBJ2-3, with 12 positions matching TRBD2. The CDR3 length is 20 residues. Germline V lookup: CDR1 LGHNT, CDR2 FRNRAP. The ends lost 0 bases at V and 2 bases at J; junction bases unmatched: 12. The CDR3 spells CASGLVPRWASGGVTDTQYF. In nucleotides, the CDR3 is TGTGCTAGTGGTTTGGTACCCCGGTGGGCTAGCGGGGGGGTCACAGATACGCAGTATTTT.

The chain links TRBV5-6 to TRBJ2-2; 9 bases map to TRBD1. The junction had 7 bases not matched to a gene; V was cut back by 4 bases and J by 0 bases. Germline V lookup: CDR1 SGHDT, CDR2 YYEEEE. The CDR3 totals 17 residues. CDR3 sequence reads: CASSLLRQGANTGELFF. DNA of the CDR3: TGTGCCAGCAGCCTCCTTAGACAGGGGGCGAACACCGGGGAGCTGTTTTTT. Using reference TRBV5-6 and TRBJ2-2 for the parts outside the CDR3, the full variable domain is DAGVTQSPTHLIKTRGQQVTLRCSPKSGHDTVSWYQQALGQGPQFIFQYYEEEERQRGNFPDRFSGHQFPNYSSELNVNALLLGDSALYLCASSLLRQGANTGELFFGEGSRLTVL.

The CDR3: CASSFGTGNTEAFF. The CDR3 DNA is TGCGCCAGCAGCTTTGGGACAGGGAACACTGAAGCTTTCTTT. The chain joins TRBV5-1 to TRBJ1-1, with 8 bases lining up with TRBD1. CDR3 length equals 14 residues. Trimming took 2 bases from V and 1 from J; bases not matched to a gene: 1. Germline V gene lookup returns CDR1 SGHRS and CDR2 YFSETQ.

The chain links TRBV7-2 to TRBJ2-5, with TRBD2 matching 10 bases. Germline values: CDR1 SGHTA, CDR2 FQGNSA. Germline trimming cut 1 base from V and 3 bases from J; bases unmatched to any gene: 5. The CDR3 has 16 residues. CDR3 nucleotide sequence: TGTGCCAGCAGCTTAGTGAGGCTAGCGGGGGAAGAGACCCAGTACTTC. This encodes CASSLVRLAGEETQYF.

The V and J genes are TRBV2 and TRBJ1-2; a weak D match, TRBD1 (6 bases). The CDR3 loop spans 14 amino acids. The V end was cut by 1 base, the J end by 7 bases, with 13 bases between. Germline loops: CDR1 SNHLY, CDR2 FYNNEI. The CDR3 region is CASSEGGGRGGYTF. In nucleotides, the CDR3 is TGTGCCAGCAGTGAAGGAGGGGGGCGAGGTGGCTACACCTTC.

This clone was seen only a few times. The CDR3 DNA sequence: TGTGCCAGCAGCCTACAGGGAAGTAACTATGGCTACACCTTC. Translated: CASSLQGSNYGYTF. The chain couples TRBV6-6 to TRBJ1-2, with D possibly TRBD1 on 6 matching bases. Deletions cut 6 bases from V and 1 base from J, with 12 bases between. CDR3 length: 14 amino acids. Germline-derived CDR1 and CDR2 are MNHNY and SVGAGI (reference sequence).

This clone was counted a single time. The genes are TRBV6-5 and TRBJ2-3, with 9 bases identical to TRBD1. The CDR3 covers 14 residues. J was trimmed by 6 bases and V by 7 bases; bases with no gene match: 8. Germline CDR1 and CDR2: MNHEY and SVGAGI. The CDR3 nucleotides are TGTGCCAGCACAGGACAGGGGTTAGGGGATACGCAGTATTTT. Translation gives CASTGQGLGDTQYF.

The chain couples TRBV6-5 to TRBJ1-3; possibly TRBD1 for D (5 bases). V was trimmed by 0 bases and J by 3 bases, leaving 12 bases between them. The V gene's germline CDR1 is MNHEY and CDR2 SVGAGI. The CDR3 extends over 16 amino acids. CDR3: CASSYSGAVSGNTIYF. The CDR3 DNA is TGTGCCAGCAGTTACTCAGGGGCAGTAAGTGGAAACACCATATATTTT.

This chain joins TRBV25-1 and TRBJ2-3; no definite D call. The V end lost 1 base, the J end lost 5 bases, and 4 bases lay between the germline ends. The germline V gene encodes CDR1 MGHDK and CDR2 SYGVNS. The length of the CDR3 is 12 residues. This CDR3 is CASSEFVDTQYF. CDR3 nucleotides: TGTGCCAGCAGTGAATTCGTAGATACGCAGTATTTT.

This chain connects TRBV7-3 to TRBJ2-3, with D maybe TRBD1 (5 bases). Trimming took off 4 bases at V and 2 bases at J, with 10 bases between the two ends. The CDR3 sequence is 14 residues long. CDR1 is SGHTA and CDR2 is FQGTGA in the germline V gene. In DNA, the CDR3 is TGTGCCAGCAGCTCCGCAGGGAACACAGATACGCAGTATTTT. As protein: CASSSAGNTDTQYF.

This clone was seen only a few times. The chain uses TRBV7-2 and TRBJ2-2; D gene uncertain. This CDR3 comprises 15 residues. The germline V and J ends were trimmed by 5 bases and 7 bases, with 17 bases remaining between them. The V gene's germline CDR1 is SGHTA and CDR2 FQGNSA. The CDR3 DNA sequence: TGTGCCAGCAGCCCGACCCCACTGAGGAGCGGGGAGCTGTTTTTT. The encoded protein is CASSPTPLRSGELFF.

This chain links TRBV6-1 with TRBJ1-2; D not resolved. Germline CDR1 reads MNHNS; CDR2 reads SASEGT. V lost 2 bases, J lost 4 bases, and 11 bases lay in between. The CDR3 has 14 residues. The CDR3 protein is CASSELGRGYGYTF. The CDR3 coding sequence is TGTGCCAGCAGTGAACTAGGCAGAGGCTATGGCTACACCTTC.

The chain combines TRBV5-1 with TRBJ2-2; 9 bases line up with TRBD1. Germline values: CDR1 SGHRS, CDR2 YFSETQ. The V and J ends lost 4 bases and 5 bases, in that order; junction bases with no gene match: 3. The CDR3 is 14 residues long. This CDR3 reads CASSPGTGTGELFF. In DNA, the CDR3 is TGCGCCAGCAGCCCAGGGACAGGGACCGGGGAGCTGTTTTTT.

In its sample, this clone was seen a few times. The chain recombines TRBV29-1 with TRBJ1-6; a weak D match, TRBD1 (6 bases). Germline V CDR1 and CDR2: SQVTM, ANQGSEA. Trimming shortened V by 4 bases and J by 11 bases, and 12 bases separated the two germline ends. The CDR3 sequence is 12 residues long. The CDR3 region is CSVGEGETPLHF. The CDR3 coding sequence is TGCAGCGTTGGTGAGGGGGAGACACCCCTCCACTTT.

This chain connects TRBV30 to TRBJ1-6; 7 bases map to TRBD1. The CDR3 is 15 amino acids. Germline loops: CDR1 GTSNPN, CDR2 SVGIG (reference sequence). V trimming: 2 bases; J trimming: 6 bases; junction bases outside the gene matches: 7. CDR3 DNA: TGTGCCTGGAGTAATGACAGGGTCCGTAATTCACCCCTCCACTTT. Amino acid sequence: CAWSNDRVRNSPLHF.

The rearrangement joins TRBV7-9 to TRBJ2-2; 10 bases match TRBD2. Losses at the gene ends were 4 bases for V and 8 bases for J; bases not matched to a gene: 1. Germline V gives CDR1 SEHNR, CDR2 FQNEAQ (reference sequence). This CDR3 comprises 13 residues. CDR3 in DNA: TGTGCCAGCAGCTCGACTAGCGGGGGGGAGCTGTTTTTT. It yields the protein CASSSTSGGELFF.

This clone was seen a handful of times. CDR3 protein: CASSPLQGLASSYNEQFF. The CDR3 coding sequence is TGTGCCAGCAGCCCCCTTCAGGGACTAGCGTCATCCTACAATGAGCAGTTCTTC. J is TRBJ2-1 and V is TRBV7-2; TRBD2 matches 10 bases. Germline values: CDR1 SGHTA, CDR2 FQGNSA. Losses at the gene ends were 5 bases for V and 1 base for J; bases not matched to a gene: 11. There are 18 residues in the CDR3.

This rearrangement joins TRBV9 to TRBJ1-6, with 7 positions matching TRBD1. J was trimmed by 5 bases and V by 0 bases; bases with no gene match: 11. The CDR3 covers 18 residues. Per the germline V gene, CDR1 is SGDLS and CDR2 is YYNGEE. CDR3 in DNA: TGTGCCAGCAGCGTAGGGTCGTTGTTAGGGACAGATAATTCACCCCTCCACTTT. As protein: CASSVGSLLGTDNSPLHF. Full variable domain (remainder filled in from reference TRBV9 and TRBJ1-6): DSGVTQTPKHLITATGQRVTLRCSPRSGDLSVYWYQQSLDQGLQFLIQYYNGEERAKGNILERFSAQQFPDLHSELNLSSLELGDSALYFCASSVGSLLGTDNSPLHFGNGTRLTVT.

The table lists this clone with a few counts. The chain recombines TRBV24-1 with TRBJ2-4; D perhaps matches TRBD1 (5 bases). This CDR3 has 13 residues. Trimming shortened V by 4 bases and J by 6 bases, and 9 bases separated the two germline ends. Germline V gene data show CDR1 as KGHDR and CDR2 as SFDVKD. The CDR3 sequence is CATSEGRGNIQYF. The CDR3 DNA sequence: TGTGCCACCAGTGAGGGGCGCGGAAACATTCAGTACTTC.

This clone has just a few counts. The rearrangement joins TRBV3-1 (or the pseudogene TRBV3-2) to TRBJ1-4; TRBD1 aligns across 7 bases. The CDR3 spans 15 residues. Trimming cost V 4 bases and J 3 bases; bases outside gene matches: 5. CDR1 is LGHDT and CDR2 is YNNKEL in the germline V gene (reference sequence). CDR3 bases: TGTGCCAGCAGCCTTCAGGGGACAGCTAATGAAAAACTGTTTTTT. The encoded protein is CASSLQGTANEKLFF.